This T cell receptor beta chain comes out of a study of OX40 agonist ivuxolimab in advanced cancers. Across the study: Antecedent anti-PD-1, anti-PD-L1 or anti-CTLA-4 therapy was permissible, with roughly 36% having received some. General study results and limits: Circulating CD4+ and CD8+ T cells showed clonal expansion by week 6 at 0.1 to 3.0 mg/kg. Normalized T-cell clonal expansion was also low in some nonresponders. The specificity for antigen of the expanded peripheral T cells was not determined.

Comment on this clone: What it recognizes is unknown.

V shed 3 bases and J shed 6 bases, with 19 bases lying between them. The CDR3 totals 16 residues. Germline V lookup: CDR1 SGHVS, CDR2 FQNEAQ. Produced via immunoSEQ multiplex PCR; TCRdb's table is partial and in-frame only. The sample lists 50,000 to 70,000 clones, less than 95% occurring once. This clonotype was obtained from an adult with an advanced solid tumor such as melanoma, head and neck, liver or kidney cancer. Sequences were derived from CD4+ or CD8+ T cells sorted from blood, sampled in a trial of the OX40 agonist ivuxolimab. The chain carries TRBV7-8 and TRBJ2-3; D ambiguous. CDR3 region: CASSLRAKYRSDTQYF. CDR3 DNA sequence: TGTGCCAGCAGCTTGCGAGCGAAATATCGGTCGGATACGCAGTATTTT.